Shown below are 25 T cell receptor beta chains from a single sample sequenced in a study of blood T cell repertoires in COVID-19. Measured with immunoSEQ multiplex PCR; TCRdb has only the in-frame clones, and not every one. The sample holds about 480,000 clones, more than 70% seen once. Sequences were obtained from peripheral blood. These receptor sequences come from a woman between 45 and 60 years old with COVID-19, enrolled during active disease.

The J gene is TRBJ2-3, the V gene TRBV6-5; TRBD2 agrees at 8 bases. The CDR3 runs to 16 residues. V gave up 0 bases and J gave up 0 bases; unmatched junction bases: 2. The germline CDR1 and CDR2 sequences are MNHEY and SVGAGI. The CDR3 DNA reads as TGTGCCAGCAGTTACTCCACGGGGGGGAGCACAGATACGCAGTATTTT. Amino acid sequence: CASSYSTGGSTDTQYF.

The chain is built from TRBV10-3 and TRBJ2-2; maybe TRBD1 (6 bases). Trimming took off 6 bases at V and 4 bases at J, with 12 bases between the two ends. The CDR3 runs to 14 residues. The germline V gene has CDR1 ENHRY and CDR2 SYGVKD. CDR3 sequence (DNA): TGTGCCATCAGGGCTACAGGGACCACCGGGGAGCTGTTTTTT. It yields the protein CAIRATGTTGELFF.

V and J are TRBV11-3 and TRBJ1-1; D may be TRBD1 (6 bases). Germline loops: CDR1 SGHNT, CDR2 YENEEA. The CDR3 contains 13 residues. Deletions cut 5 bases from V and 5 bases from J, with 12 bases between. CDR3 in amino acids: CASSARGRTEAFF. Here the CDR3 DNA reads TGTGCCAGCAGCGCCAGGGGAAGGACTGAAGCTTTCTTT.

This chain connects TRBV3-1 (or the pseudogene TRBV3-2) to TRBJ2-5; unclear D gene. The CDR3 is made up of 14 amino acids. V shed 1 base and J shed 0 bases, with 6 bases lying between them. Germline assignment: CDR1 LGHDT and CDR2 YNNKEL (reference sequence). As DNA, the CDR3 is TGTGCCAGCAGCCAAGTAGTGGACCAAGAGACCCAGTACTTC. Translating gives CASSQVVDQETQYF.

This chain uses TRBV29-1 with TRBJ1-1; D is undetermined. This CDR3 region has 9 residues. Trimming stripped 3 bases from V and 10 bases from J, with 6 bases between. Germline values: CDR1 SQVTM, CDR2 ANQGSEA. The CDR3 reads CSVDSLAFF. The CDR3 DNA reads TGCAGCGTTGACTCGTTAGCTTTCTTT.

The rearrangement uses TRBV11-2 and TRBJ1-1; 10 nucleotides align to TRBD1. V lost 4 bases to trimming and J lost 6 bases; unmatched junction nucleotides: 5. Germline lookup yields CDR1 SGHAT and CDR2 FQNNGV. The CDR3 totals 14 residues. The CDR3 is CASSSKTGGPEAFF. The CDR3 bases are TGTGCCAGCAGCTCGAAGACAGGGGGCCCTGAAGCTTTCTTT.

V is TRBV9 and J is TRBJ1-6; D ambiguous. Trimming pared 4 bases from V and 2 bases from J, leaving 13 bases between. Per the germline V gene, CDR1 is SGDLS and CDR2 is YYNGEE. This CDR3 has 16 amino acids. The CDR3 DNA sequence: TGTGCCAGCAGCCCTCGACCGGGAGCCTATAATTCACCCCTCCACTTT. This encodes CASSPRPGAYNSPLHF.

This chain joins TRBV19 and TRBJ1-4; D unclear. The CDR3 is made up of 13 amino acids. Germline CDR1 is LNHDA and CDR2 is SQIVND (reference sequence). The germline V and J ends were trimmed by 4 bases and 8 bases, with 11 bases remaining between them. This chain's CDR3 is CASSTGEGEKLFF. CDR3 in DNA: TGTGCCAGTAGTACTGGGGAGGGCGAAAAACTGTTTTTT.

This chain connects TRBV9 to TRBJ2-7, with a possible D match to TRBD2 (5 bases). V dropped 4 bases and J dropped 3 bases, with 14 bases sitting between them. This CDR3 contains 14 residues. Germline assignment: CDR1 SGDLS and CDR2 YYNGEE. The CDR3 sequence is CASSPHEGYYEQYF. CDR3 DNA: TGTGCCAGCAGCCCCCACGAGGGATACTACGAGCAGTACTTC.

The J gene is TRBJ2-5, the V gene TRBV10-1; 7 nucleotides align to TRBD1. From germline, CDR1 is WNHNN and CDR2 SYGVQD (reference sequence). The CDR3 sequence is 15 residues long. Losses at the gene ends were 3 bases for V and 3 bases for J; bases not matched to a gene: 7. CDR3 nucleotide sequence: TGCGCCAGCAGTGAAGGGGGCGCGGGTGAAGAGACCCAGTACTTC. Its protein is CASSEGGAGEETQYF.

The V call is TRBV3-1 (or the pseudogene TRBV3-2), the J call TRBJ2-4; a weak D match, TRBD1 (5 bases). V lost 1 base and J lost 6, with 7 bases in between. The CDR3 contains 13 residues. The germline V gene has CDR1 LGHDT and CDR2 YNNKEL (reference sequence). The CDR3 reads CASSQGDRNIQYF. In DNA, the CDR3 is TGTGCCAGCAGCCAAGGCGACAGAAACATTCAGTACTTC.

The chain combines TRBV6-6 with TRBJ1-1, with a tentative D call TRBD1 (5 bases). V gave up 6 bases and J gave up 0 bases, with 11 bases separating them. From germline, CDR1 is MNHNY and CDR2 SVGAGI (reference sequence). The CDR3 sequence is 14 residues long. The CDR3 DNA sequence: TGTGCCAGCAGCCGATGGGGGGTGAACACTGAAGCTTTCTTT. Amino acid sequence: CASSRWGVNTEAFF.

V usage is TRBV12-3 or TRBV12-4 and J usage is TRBJ2-7; TRBD1 is a possible D gene (5 bases). V was clipped by 6 bases and J by 7 bases, with 13 bases between them. The CDR3 runs 12 residues. The CDR3 loop reads CASRAGTGEQYF. The CDR3 bases are TGTGCCAGCAGGGCCGGAACAGGAGAGCAGTACTTC.

CDR3 sequence reads: CASSPYRGRITEAFF. Written as DNA, the CDR3 is TGTGCCAGCAGCCCTTACAGGGGCAGAATCACTGAAGCTTTCTTT. The V and J genes are TRBV14 and TRBJ1-1; 7 positions match TRBD1. The CDR3 runs to 15 residues. V lost 4 bases, J lost 4 bases, and 9 bases stayed unmatched. In germline, CDR1 is SGHDN, CDR2 FVKESK.

This rearrangement joins TRBV27 to TRBJ1-5; D remains unclear. V was clipped by 5 bases and J by 0 bases, with 11 bases between them. The CDR3 has 15 residues. Per germline, CDR1 MNHEY and CDR2 SMNVEV (reference sequence). CDR3 in DNA: TGTGCCAGCAGTCCCCGGGGTCGTAGCAATCAGCCCCAGCATTTT. This encodes CASSPRGRSNQPQHF.

The rearrangement joins TRBV9 to TRBJ2-3; D is unresolved. In germline, CDR1 is SGDLS, CDR2 YYNGEE. The CDR3 contains 14 residues. V was cut by 0 bases and J by 5 bases, with 10 bases left in between. The CDR3 DNA sequence: TGTGCCAGCAGCGTAGAAGCGTTGGGAGATACGCAGTATTTT. Protein sequence: CASSVEALGDTQYF.

This rearrangement joins TRBV6-5 to TRBJ1-6, with TRBD1 identical over 7 bases. V lost 6 bases and J lost 7; bases outside the gene matches: 9. CDR1 and CDR2 (germline): MNHEY, SVGAGI. The CDR3 runs to 15 residues. The DNA of the CDR3 is TGTGCCAGCAGCCTCCAGACAGGGAGGAATTCACCCCTCCACTTT. It is translated as CASSLQTGRNSPLHF.

The chain has TRBV12-3 or TRBV12-4 and TRBJ1-6; D uncertain. The CDR3 covers 13 residues. V lost 2 bases, J lost 9 bases, and 8 bases lay in between. DNA for the CDR3: TGTGCCAGCAGTTTATCAGCAGGTTCACCCCTCCACTTT. It yields the protein CASSLSAGSPLHF.

The V and J genes are TRBV9 and TRBJ2-7; D gene ambiguous. Germline V lookup: CDR1 SGDLS, CDR2 YYNGEE. Trimming removed 4 bases at V and 2 bases at J, with 13 bases between. The CDR3 contains 14 residues. The CDR3 bases are TGTGCCAGCAGCTCCCCTGTGGGCCCCTACGAGCAGTACTTC. Translation gives CASSSPVGPYEQYF.

J is TRBJ1-6 and V is TRBV19; no definite D call. Germline V lookup: CDR1 LNHDA, CDR2 SQIVND (reference sequence). The V gene lost 4 bases and the J gene lost 0 bases, with 13 bases spanning the gap. The CDR3 is made up of 17 amino acids. The CDR3 DNA reads as TGTGCCAGTAGTAGGGGTCAAGGGAGCTCCTATAATTCACCCCTCCACTTT. Amino acids: CASSRGQGSSYNSPLHF.

The chain recombines TRBV2 with TRBJ2-3; 8 bases fit TRBD2. This CDR3 has 16 amino acids. The ends lost 7 bases at V and 4 bases at J; junction bases unmatched: 13. Germline V gene sequence: CDR1 SNHLY, CDR2 FYNNEI. Here the CDR3 DNA reads TGTGCCAGCATCGGGGGGGGCGGGACTATGGCAGATACGCAGTATTTT. This sequence encodes CASIGGGGTMADTQYF.

The chain employs TRBV28 and TRBJ2-7; 8 bases are a match to TRBD2. Germline CDR1 reads MDHEN; CDR2 reads SYDVKM. Trimming cost V 8 bases and J 2 bases; bases outside gene matches: 5. This CDR3 is built from 13 residues. This chain's CDR3 is CASSGGRAYEQYF. CDR3 sequence (DNA): TGTGCCAGCTCGGGGGGGCGGGCCTACGAGCAGTACTTC.

The chain has TRBV28 and TRBJ2-3; 7 nucleotides agree with TRBD2. With V trimmed by 6 bases and J by 5 bases, 11 bases remained unmatched. The CDR3 consists of 15 residues. Germline CDR1 and CDR2: MDHEN and SYDVKM. Here the CDR3 DNA reads TGTGCCAGCAGCCTCTCTACTCGCGGGGGAGATACGCAGTATTTT. Encoded protein: CASSLSTRGGDTQYF.

V usage is TRBV15 and J usage is TRBJ1-2; no firm D call. The CDR3 runs to 14 residues. The V gene lost 0 bases and the J gene lost 8 bases, with 13 bases spanning the gap. CDR1 and CDR2 (germline): LNHNV, YYDKDF (reference sequence). The DNA for the CDR3 is TGTGCCACCAGCAGAGATCTGACCTCGGGGGGCTACACCTTC. Translating gives CATSRDLTSGGYTF.

The rearrangement uses TRBV3-1 (or the pseudogene TRBV3-2) and TRBJ1-4; D unclear. The CDR3 totals 14 residues. Per germline, CDR1 LGHDT and CDR2 YNNKEL (reference sequence). V was trimmed by 0 bases and J by 5 bases, leaving 7 bases between them. For the CDR3, the DNA is TGTGCCAGCAGCCAAGACGGTTCGAATGAAAAACTGTTTTTT. Translating gives CASSQDGSNEKLFF.